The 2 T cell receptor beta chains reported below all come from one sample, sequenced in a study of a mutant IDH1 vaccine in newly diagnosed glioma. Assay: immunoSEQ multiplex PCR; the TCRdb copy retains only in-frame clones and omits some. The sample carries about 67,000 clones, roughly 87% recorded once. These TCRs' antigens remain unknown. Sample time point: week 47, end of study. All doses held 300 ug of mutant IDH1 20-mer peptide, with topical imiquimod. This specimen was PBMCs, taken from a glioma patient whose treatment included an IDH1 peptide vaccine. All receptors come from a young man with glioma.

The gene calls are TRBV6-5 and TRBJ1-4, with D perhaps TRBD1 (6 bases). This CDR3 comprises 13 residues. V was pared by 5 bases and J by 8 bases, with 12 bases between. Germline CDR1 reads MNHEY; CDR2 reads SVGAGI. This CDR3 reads CASSRFDREKLFF. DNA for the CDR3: TGTGCCAGCAGTCGTTTCGACAGGGAAAAACTGTTTTTT.

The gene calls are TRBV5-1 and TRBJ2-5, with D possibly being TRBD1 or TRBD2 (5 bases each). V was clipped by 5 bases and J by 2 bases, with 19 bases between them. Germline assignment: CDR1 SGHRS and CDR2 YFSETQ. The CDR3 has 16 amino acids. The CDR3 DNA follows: TGCGCCAGCAGATATTTCCAGGGAACGGGGCAAGAGACCCAGTACTTC. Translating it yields CASRYFQGTGQETQYF.